These 13 T cell receptor beta chains share one sample of origin, sequenced in a study of OX40 agonist ivuxolimab in advanced cancers. Libraries were prepared by immunoSEQ multiplex PCR; TCRdb keeps only in-frame clonotypes and omits some of them. The sample shows some 14,000 clones, about 80% of them seen only once. Source: CD4+ or CD8+ T cells sorted from blood, taken in a trial of the OX40 agonist ivuxolimab. The receptors come from an adult with an advanced solid tumor such as melanoma, head and neck, liver or kidney cancer.

This chain uses TRBV2 with TRBJ2-7, with D perhaps matching TRBD1 (5 bases). Trimming took off 8 bases at V and 8 bases at J, with 19 bases between the two ends. The CDR3 runs to 13 residues. The germline gives CDR1 SNHLY, CDR2 FYNNEI. The CDR3 DNA reads as TGTGCCAGCGTGGGAAACAGGACCGAGCAGCAGTACTTC. It yields the protein CASVGNRTEQQYF.

The chain links TRBV19 to TRBJ1-2; D not resolved. With 1 base removed from V and 4 bases from J, the gap between germline ends came to 4 bases. Germline values: CDR1 LNHDA, CDR2 SQIVND (reference sequence). This CDR3 is 12 amino acids long. Here the CDR3 reads CASSIAGYGYTF. CDR3 in DNA: TGTGCCAGTAGTATAGCTGGCTATGGCTACACCTTC.

The chain carries TRBV27 and TRBJ2-3, with 10 bases lining up with TRBD1. The CDR3 is 16 amino acids. CDR1 is MNHEY, CDR2 SMNVEV, per germline (reference sequence). V was pared by 5 bases and J by 3 bases, with 8 bases of the junction left unmatched. The CDR3 spells CASSLLRTGGTDTQYF. CDR3 coding DNA: TGTGCCAGCAGTCTACTTAGGACAGGGGGAACAGATACGCAGTATTTT.

The rearrangement uses TRBV23-1 and TRBJ1-2, with a tentative D call TRBD1 (5 bases). TRBV23-1 qualifies as an ORF whose function is uncertain. Deletions cut 2 bases from V and 4 bases from J, with 11 bases between. The CDR3 contains 14 residues. The CDR3 region is CASSQQQGGYGYTF. The DNA of the CDR3 is TGCGCCAGCAGTCAACAGCAGGGCGGCTATGGCTACACCTTC.

V gene TRBV12-5 combines with J gene TRBJ2-7; the D is unclear. The V and J ends lost 0 bases and 0 bases respectively, with 9 bases between them. Looked up from germline, CDR1 is LGHNT and CDR2 is FRNRAP. The CDR3 sequence is 15 residues long. In DNA form, the CDR3 reads TGTGCTAGTGGTTTGGTATCAATGGCCTCCTACGAGCAGTACTTC. As protein: CASGLVSMASYEQYF.

This chain joins TRBV6-4 and TRBJ2-3; no clear D. V lost 3 bases and J 3 bases, leaving 7 bases between the germline ends. Per the germline V gene, CDR1 is MRHNA and CDR2 is SNTAGT. CDR3 size: 13 residues. DNA for the CDR3: TGTGCCAGCAGTGAGGGCGAGACAGATACGCAGTATTTT. Translating gives CASSEGETDTQYF.

This clone came up once. The J gene is TRBJ1-1, the V gene TRBV5-6, with D maybe TRBD1 (6 bases). The V gene lost 4 bases and the J gene lost 6 bases, with 13 bases spanning the gap. This CDR3 comprises 13 residues. Germline CDR1 reads SGHDT; CDR2 reads YYEEEE. The CDR3 is CASSADRFPEAFF. In DNA, the CDR3 is TGTGCCAGCAGCGCGGACAGATTCCCTGAAGCTTTCTTT. Looking up the rest from reference TRBV5-6 and TRBJ1-1 gives the full variable domain: DAGVTQSPTHLIKTRGQQVTLRCSPKSGHDTVSWYQQALGQGPQFIFQYYEEEERQRGNFPDRFSGHQFPNYSSELNVNALLLGDSALYLCASSADRFPEAFFGQGTRLTVV.

The chain carries TRBV6-5 and TRBJ2-7; a possible D gene is TRBD1 (7 bases). The CDR3 is made up of 14 amino acids. Germline V lookup: CDR1 MNHEY, CDR2 SVGAGI. V was trimmed by 7 bases and J by 3 bases, leaving 16 bases between them. The CDR3 region has the DNA TGTGCCAGCACTTCGGGGGACAGAGTCTACGAGCAGTACTTC. It yields the protein CASTSGDRVYEQYF.

This clone has just a few counts. This rearrangement joins TRBV13 to TRBJ1-2, with TRBD1 identical over 8 bases. This CDR3 is 14 amino acids long. The V gene end was trimmed by 0 bases and the J gene end by 9 bases; junction bases not matched to a gene: 6. Per the germline V gene, CDR1 is PRHDT and CDR2 is FYEKMQ (reference sequence). CDR3 DNA sequence: TGTGCCAGCAGCTTAGGGACAGGGGATTATCGCTACACCTTC. This encodes CASSLGTGDYRYTF. Supplemented by reference TRBV13 and TRBJ1-2, the full variable domain reads AAGVIQSPRHLIKEKRETATLKCYPIPRHDTVYWYQQGPGQDPQFLISFYEKMQSDKGSIPDRFSAQQFSDYHSELNMSSLELGDSALYFCASSLGTGDYRYTFGSGTRLTVV.

This chain links TRBV2 with TRBJ1-5; 7 positions agree with TRBD1. The CDR3 spans 14 residues. V lost 11 bases and J lost 1; bases outside the gene matches: 8. Germline CDR1 reads SNHLY; CDR2 reads FYNNEI. The CDR3 is CACHRGGSNQPQHF. The CDR3, as DNA: TGTGCCTGCCACAGGGGTGGGAGCAATCAGCCCCAGCATTTT.

The V call is TRBV27, the J call TRBJ2-3, with TRBD1 matching 8 bases. Germline V gives CDR1 MNHEY, CDR2 SMNVEV (reference sequence). CDR3 length: 18 amino acids. Trimming at V came to 0 bases and at J to 0 bases, leaving 8 bases not matched to a gene. This CDR3 reads CASSLSQGTGVSTDTQYF. The CDR3 DNA is TGTGCCAGCAGTTTATCGCAAGGGACAGGTGTTAGCACAGATACGCAGTATTTT.

Comments on this clone: Other DNA variants within this sample encode the same CDR3. The chain is built from TRBV7-3 and TRBJ2-4, with D possibly TRBD2 on 7 matching bases. Deletions cut 0 bases from V and 9 bases from J, with 15 bases between. Germline assignment: CDR1 SGHTA and CDR2 FQGTGA. The CDR3 extends over 15 amino acids. The DNA of the CDR3 is TGTGCCAGCAGCTTAACGGGGGGGAGGGGGAGCATTCAGTACTTC. This gives the protein CASSLTGGRGSIQYF.

The chain couples TRBV9 to TRBJ1-5; a possible D gene is TRBD1 (5 bases). V lost 0 bases, J lost 7 bases, and 11 bases lay in between. Germline loops: CDR1 SGDLS, CDR2 YYNGEE. CDR3 length: 14 residues. The CDR3 sequence: CASSVEGGGQPQHF. The CDR3 nucleotides read TGTGCCAGCAGCGTAGAAGGTGGGGGGCAGCCCCAGCATTTT.